Below, 25 T cell receptor beta chains from the same sample are listed, as sequenced in a study of blood T cell repertoires in COVID-19. Clones were read by immunoSEQ multiplex PCR, and TCRdb kept only the in-frame ones, dropping some. The sample records around 72,000 clones, around 88% being singletons. Sequencing was performed on peripheral blood. These receptors originate from a woman aged 65 to 85 with acute or convalescent COVID-19.

The chain carries TRBV9 and TRBJ2-1, with 7 bases that match TRBD2. Germline V gene lookup returns CDR1 SGDLS and CDR2 YYNGEE. The ends lost 2 bases at V and 8 bases at J; junction bases unmatched: 7. This CDR3 has 14 residues. The CDR3 region is CASSVGGSNYEQFF. CDR3 in DNA: TGTGCCAGCAGCGTCGGCGGGAGTAATTATGAGCAGTTCTTC.

The J gene is TRBJ1-2, the V gene TRBV10-3; 7 bases map to TRBD1. V lost 8 bases to trimming and J lost 4 bases; unmatched junction nucleotides: 4. The length of the CDR3 is 12 residues. The germline gives CDR1 ENHRY, CDR2 SYGVKD. The CDR3 spells CAIGGTAYGYTF. CDR3 DNA sequence: TGTGCCATCGGGGGGACAGCCTATGGCTACACCTTC.

This sequence joins TRBV13 and TRBJ1-2, with 8 bases fitting TRBD1. Germline V gene sequence: CDR1 PRHDT, CDR2 FYEKMQ (reference sequence). V lost 3 bases, J lost 3 bases, and 3 bases stayed unmatched. The CDR3 runs to 14 residues. This chain's CDR3 is CASSFPGGDYGYTF. Written as DNA, the CDR3 is TGTGCCAGCAGCTTCCCAGGGGGCGACTATGGCTACACCTTC.

This clone has just one count. The V gene is TRBV28, the J gene TRBJ1-6; D call uncertain. Between the trimmed V and J ends, which lost 10 bases and 6 bases, there was a span of 13 bases. CDR3 length: 13 residues. CDR1 is MDHEN and CDR2 is SYDVKM in the germline V gene. The CDR3 sequence: CATGEGGNSPLHF. DNA of the CDR3: TGTGCCACAGGAGAGGGAGGTAATTCACCCCTCCACTTT.

This clone turned up a few times. V gene TRBV28 combines with J gene TRBJ1-2; D not certain. The CDR3 is 16 amino acids. CDR1 and CDR2 (germline): MDHEN, SYDVKM. The V and J ends lost 3 bases and 4 bases respectively, with 18 bases between them. CDR3 amino acids: CASSFMPPPSGYGYTF. CDR3 nucleotides: TGTGCCAGCAGTTTCATGCCCCCCCCATCGGGCTATGGCTACACCTTC.

V gene TRBV9 combines with J gene TRBJ2-7; D is unclear. Trimming left V 3 bases short and J 0 bases short, with 13 bases between. This CDR3 spans 15 amino acids. Germline loops: CDR1 SGDLS, CDR2 YYNGEE. CDR3 protein: CASSGSTPSSYEQYF. Here the CDR3 DNA reads TGTGCCAGCAGCGGTAGTACCCCTAGCTCCTACGAGCAGTACTTC.

The chain carries TRBV18 and TRBJ2-7, with TRBD2 as a possible D gene (6 bases). Germline V gene lookup returns CDR1 KGHSH and CDR2 LQKENI. The CDR3 consists of 14 residues. Trimming removed 2 bases from V and 5 bases from J, with 13 bases in between. The CDR3 bases are TGTGCCAGCTCACCATCTCCGGGACTTAACGAGCAGTACTTC. It codes for CASSPSPGLNEQYF.

Of note for this clone: Germline is not matched at one junction end, which may reflect a read error. This chain connects TRBV7-7 to TRBJ1-1, with D unresolved. The CDR3 sequence is 13 residues long. Germline V gene sequence: CDR1 SSHAT, CDR2 FNYEAQ (reference sequence). The CDR3, as DNA: TGTGCTAGCAGGCCAAACGAGGACACTGAAGCTTTCTTT. It is translated as CASRPNEDTEAFF.

The rearrangement uses TRBV6-5 and TRBJ2-7; the match to TRBD1 covers 7 bases. V gave up 5 bases and J gave up 6 bases; unmatched junction bases: 4. Germline lookup yields CDR1 MNHEY and CDR2 SVGAGI. This CDR3 has 12 residues. The CDR3: CASSPQGIEQYF. The CDR3 DNA is TGTGCCAGCAGTCCACAGGGGATCGAGCAGTACTTC.

The V gene is TRBV6-5, the J gene TRBJ1-2, with TRBD1 matching over 8 bases. Germline values: CDR1 MNHEY, CDR2 SVGAGI. The CDR3 contains 16 residues. Germline trimming cut 0 bases from V and 4 bases from J; bases unmatched to any gene: 7. CDR3: CASSYSPPDRVYGYTF. CDR3 coding DNA: TGTGCCAGCAGTTACTCGCCCCCGGACAGGGTCTATGGCTACACCTTC.

This clone has just one count. The gene calls are TRBV5-1 and TRBJ1-6, with 12 bases lining up with TRBD1. This CDR3 region has 19 residues. The V gene end was trimmed by 4 bases and the J gene end by 2 bases; junction bases not matched to a gene: 10. Germline V lookup: CDR1 SGHRS, CDR2 YFSETQ. CDR3 coding DNA: TGCGCCAGCAGCCTAGAGGGACAGGGGGCGTCTGCCTATAATTCACCCCTCCACTTT. Translated: CASSLEGQGASAYNSPLHF.

To note about this clone: The germline gene is not matched at one end of the junction; a read error may be the cause. The genes are TRBV3-1 (or the pseudogene TRBV3-2) and TRBJ2-5, with TRBD1 matching 8 bases. This CDR3 spans 16 amino acids. The germline V gene has CDR1 LGHDT and CDR2 YNNKEL (reference sequence). CDR3 region: CASSQDRGRGGETQYF. DNA for the CDR3: TGTGCCAGCAGTCAAGACAGGGGTAGAGGAGGAGAGACCCAGTACTTC.

V usage is TRBV7-2 and J usage is TRBJ1-5; the D is unclear. From germline, CDR1 is SGHTA and CDR2 FQGNSA. CDR3 size: 15 residues. The V gene lost 1 base and the J gene lost 4 bases, with 11 bases spanning the gap. The CDR3 region is CASSLGAVRNQPQHF. The CDR3 nucleotides read TGTGCCAGCAGCTTAGGGGCCGTAAGGAATCAGCCCCAGCATTTT.

V is TRBV7-2 and J is TRBJ2-3; 8 bases are shared with TRBD1. V dropped 3 bases and J dropped 3; count of bases not matched to a gene: 8. The V gene's germline CDR1 is SGHTA and CDR2 FQGNSA. The CDR3 is made up of 16 amino acids. The DNA of the CDR3 is TGTGCCAGCAGCTTTCGAGGGACAGGTTTAACAGATACGCAGTATTTT. It translates to CASSFRGTGLTDTQYF. Together with reference TRBV7-2 and TRBJ2-3, the CDR3 gives the full variable domain: GAGVSQSPSNKVTEKGKDVELRCDPISGHTALYWYRQSLGQGLEFLIYFQGNSAPDKSGLPSDRFSAERTGGSVSTLTIQRTQQEDSAVYLCASSFRGTGLTDTQYFGPGTRLTVL.

This clone turned up a few times. The chain employs TRBV12-3 or TRBV12-4 and TRBJ1-2; 7 nucleotides line up with TRBD1. Losses at the gene ends were 4 bases for V and 6 bases for J; bases not matched to a gene: 5. The CDR3 loop spans 13 amino acids. In nucleotides, the CDR3 is TGTGCCAGCAGTTCGGACAGGTCGCATGGCTACACCTTC. Its protein is CASSSDRSHGYTF.

J is TRBJ1-1 and V is TRBV6-6, with TRBD1 matching over 7 bases. There are 17 residues in the CDR3. After removal of 5 bases from V and 0 bases from J, the junction contained 12 bases not matched to a gene. Per germline, CDR1 MNHNY and CDR2 SVGAGI (reference sequence). The CDR3 is CASSLQGQPLMNTEAFF. The CDR3 DNA follows: TGTGCCAGCAGTCTTCAGGGACAGCCTCTAATGAACACTGAAGCTTTCTTT.

The chain joins TRBV7-6 to TRBJ1-3, with D unclear. Germline V lookup: CDR1 SGHVS, CDR2 FNYEAQ. V shed 7 bases and J shed 0 bases, with 13 bases lying between them. This CDR3 has 15 amino acids. In nucleotides, the CDR3 is TGTGCCAGCACCGGCGACTTTTACTCTGGAAACACCATATATTTT. It encodes CASTGDFYSGNTIYF.

V usage is TRBV5-1 and J usage is TRBJ1-1, with TRBD1 matching 12 bases. Germline trimming cut 4 bases from V and 5 bases from J; bases unmatched to any gene: 12. The length of the CDR3 is 17 residues. Germline CDR1 SGHRS, CDR2 YFSETQ. In DNA, the CDR3 is TGCGCCAGCAGCATTCCCGTCGGGACAGGGGGCAGAACTGAAGCTTTCTTT. It translates to CASSIPVGTGGRTEAFF.

The J gene is TRBJ1-6, the V gene TRBV2; 10 bases are a match to TRBD1. The CDR3 totals 14 residues. V was pared by 7 bases and J by 8 bases, with 5 bases of the junction left unmatched. Germline V gives CDR1 SNHLY, CDR2 FYNNEI. The DNA for the CDR3 is TGTGCCAGCAACCCGGGACAGGGGTATTCACCCCTCCACTTT. It is translated as CASNPGQGYSPLHF.

The chain uses TRBV18 and TRBJ2-7; D gene ambiguous. Germline V CDR1 and CDR2: KGHSH, LQKENI. The CDR3 has 12 amino acids. V was shortened by 3 bases and J by 0 bases, with 3 bases between the two germline ends. In DNA form, the CDR3 reads TGTGCCAGCTCACCGAGCTCCTACGAGCAGTACTTC. Amino acid sequence: CASSPSSYEQYF.

The J gene is TRBJ2-7, the V gene TRBV18, with TRBD1 identical over 10 bases. CDR1 KGHSH and CDR2 LQKENI come from the germline V gene. Trimming took 3 bases from V and 6 from J; bases not matched to a gene: 8. The CDR3 has 15 residues. CDR3 sequence: CASSPRTGGDSEQYF. In DNA form, the CDR3 reads TGTGCCAGCTCACCGAGGACAGGGGGGGACAGCGAGCAGTACTTC.

The CDR3 sequence is CASSFDWNTGELFF. Written as DNA, the CDR3 is TGTGCCAGCAGCTTCGACTGGAACACCGGGGAGCTGTTTTTT. The chain joins TRBV7-3 to TRBJ2-2; D is uncertain. Per the germline V gene, CDR1 is SGHTA and CDR2 is FQGTGA. V was cut by 3 bases and J by 1 base, with 6 bases left in between. CDR3 length: 14 amino acids.

The chain combines TRBV9 with TRBJ2-5; TRBD2 agrees at 14 bases. V shed 4 bases, J shed 2 bases, and the junction held 10 bases outside the gene matches. Germline CDR1 reads SGDLS; CDR2 reads YYNGEE. The CDR3 has 18 residues. CDR3 in DNA: TGTGCCAGCAGCTCTCGACTAGCGGGGGGGCTAGGACAAGAGACCCAGTACTTC. This codes for CASSSRLAGGLGQETQYF.

The chain links TRBV4-2 to TRBJ1-2; 10 nucleotides match TRBD1. Germline lookup yields CDR1 LGHNA and CDR2 YNFKEQ. With V trimmed by 0 bases and J by 7 bases, 5 bases remained unmatched. There are 15 residues in the CDR3. CDR3 DNA sequence: TGTGCCAGCAGCCAAGAACCGACAGGGGGCATTGGCTACACCTTC. As protein: CASSQEPTGGIGYTF.

CDR3 amino acids: CASSIDPRTVGNTIYF. CDR3 bases: TGTGCCAGTAGTATAGATCCCCGGACAGTTGGAAACACCATATATTTT. The J gene is TRBJ1-3, the V gene TRBV19; D perhaps matches TRBD1 (6 bases). V lost 0 bases, J lost 3 bases, and 12 bases lay in between. The CDR3 is 16 residues long. CDR1 is LNHDA, CDR2 SQIVND, per germline (reference sequence). The variable domain in full, with the rest retrieved from reference TRBV19 and TRBJ1-3, is DGGITQSPKYLFRKEGQNVTLSCEQNLNHDAMYWYRQDPGQGLRLIYYSQIVNDFQKGDIAEGYSVSREKKESFPLTVTSAQKNPTAFYLCASSIDPRTVGNTIYFGEGSWLTVV.